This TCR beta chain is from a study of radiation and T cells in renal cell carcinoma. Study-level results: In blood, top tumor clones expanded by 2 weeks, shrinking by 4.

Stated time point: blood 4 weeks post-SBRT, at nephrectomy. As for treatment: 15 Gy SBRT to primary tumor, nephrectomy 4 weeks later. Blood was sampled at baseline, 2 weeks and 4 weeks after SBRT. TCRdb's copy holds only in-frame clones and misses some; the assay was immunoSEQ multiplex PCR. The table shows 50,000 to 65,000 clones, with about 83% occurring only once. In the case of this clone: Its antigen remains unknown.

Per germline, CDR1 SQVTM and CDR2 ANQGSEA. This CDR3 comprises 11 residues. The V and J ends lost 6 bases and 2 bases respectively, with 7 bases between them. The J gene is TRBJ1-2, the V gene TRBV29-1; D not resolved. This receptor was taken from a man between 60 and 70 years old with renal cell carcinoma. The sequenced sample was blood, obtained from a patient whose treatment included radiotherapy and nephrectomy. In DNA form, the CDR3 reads TGCAGCGTAACATCAAACTATGGCTACACCTTC. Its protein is CSVTSNYGYTF.